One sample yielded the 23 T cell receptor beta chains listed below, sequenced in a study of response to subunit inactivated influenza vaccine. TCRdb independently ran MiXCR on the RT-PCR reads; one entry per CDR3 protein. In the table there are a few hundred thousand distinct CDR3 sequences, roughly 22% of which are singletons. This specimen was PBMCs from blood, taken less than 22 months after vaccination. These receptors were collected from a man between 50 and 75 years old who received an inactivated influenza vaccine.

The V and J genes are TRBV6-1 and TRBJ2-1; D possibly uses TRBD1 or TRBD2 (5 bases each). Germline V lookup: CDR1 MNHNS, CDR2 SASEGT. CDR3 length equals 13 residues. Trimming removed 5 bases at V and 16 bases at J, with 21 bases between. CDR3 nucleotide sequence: TGTGCCAGCAGTCGGACTGCCGGGGCCCGGAATTTCTTC. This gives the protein CASSRTAGARNFF.

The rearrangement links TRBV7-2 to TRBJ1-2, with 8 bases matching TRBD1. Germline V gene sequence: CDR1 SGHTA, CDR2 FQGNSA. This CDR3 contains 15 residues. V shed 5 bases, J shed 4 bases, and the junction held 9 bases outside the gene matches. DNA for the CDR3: TGTGCCAGCAGCCAAGGACAGGGCCCCAGCTATGGCTACACCTTC. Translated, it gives CASSQGQGPSYGYTF.

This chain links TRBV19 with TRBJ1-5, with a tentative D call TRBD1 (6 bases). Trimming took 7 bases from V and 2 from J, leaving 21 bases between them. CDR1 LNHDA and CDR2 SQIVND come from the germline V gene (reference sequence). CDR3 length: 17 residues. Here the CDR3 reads CASTLAGGPIRNQPQHF. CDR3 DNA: TGTGCCAGTACCCTAGCGGGGGGGCCTATACGCAATCAGCCCCAGCATTTT.

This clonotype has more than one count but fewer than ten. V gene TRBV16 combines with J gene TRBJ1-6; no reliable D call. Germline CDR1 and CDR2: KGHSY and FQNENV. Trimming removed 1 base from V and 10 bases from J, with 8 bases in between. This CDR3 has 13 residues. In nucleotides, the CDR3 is TGTGCCAGCAGCCAATTTCCAGGATCACCCCTCCACTTT. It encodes CASSQFPGSPLHF.

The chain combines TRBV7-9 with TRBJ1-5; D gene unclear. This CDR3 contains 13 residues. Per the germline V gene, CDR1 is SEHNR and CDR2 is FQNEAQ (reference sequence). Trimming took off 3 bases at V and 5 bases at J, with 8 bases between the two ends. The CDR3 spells CASSFSVDQPQHF. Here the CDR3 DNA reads TGTGCCAGCAGCTTTTCCGTGGATCAGCCCCAGCATTTT.

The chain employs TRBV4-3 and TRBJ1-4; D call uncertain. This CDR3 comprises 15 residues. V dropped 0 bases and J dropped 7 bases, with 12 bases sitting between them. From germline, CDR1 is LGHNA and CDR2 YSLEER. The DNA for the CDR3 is TGCGCCAGCAGCCAAGAAACTTGGACGTTTGAAAAACTGTTTTTT. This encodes CASSQETWTFEKLFF.

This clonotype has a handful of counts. The CDR3 protein is CASSHKGLAVGTDTQYF. In DNA form, the CDR3 reads TGTGCCAGCAGTCATAAAGGACTAGCGGTGGGCACAGATACGCAGTATTTT. V is TRBV6-2 or TRBV6-3 and J is TRBJ2-3, with 10 bases that match TRBD2. Germline-derived CDR1 and CDR2 are MNHEY and SVGEGT. V gave up 5 bases and J gave up 1 base; unmatched junction bases: 9. The CDR3 sequence is 17 residues long.

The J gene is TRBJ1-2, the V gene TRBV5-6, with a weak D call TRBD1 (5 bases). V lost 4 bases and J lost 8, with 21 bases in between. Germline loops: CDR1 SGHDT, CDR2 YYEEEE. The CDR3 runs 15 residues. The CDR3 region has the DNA TGTGCCAGCAGCCCCGACAGAACCACGGGTGAGGGCTACACCTTC. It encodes CASSPDRTTGEGYTF.

The CDR3 loop reads CSAGQGTYGYTF. The CDR3 DNA sequence: TGCAGCGCGGGACAGGGGACATACGGCTACACCTTC. The chain has TRBV20-1 and TRBJ1-2; 10 nucleotides agree with TRBD1. The CDR3 extends over 12 amino acids. Germline V gene lookup returns CDR1 DFQATT and CDR2 SNEGSKA (reference sequence).

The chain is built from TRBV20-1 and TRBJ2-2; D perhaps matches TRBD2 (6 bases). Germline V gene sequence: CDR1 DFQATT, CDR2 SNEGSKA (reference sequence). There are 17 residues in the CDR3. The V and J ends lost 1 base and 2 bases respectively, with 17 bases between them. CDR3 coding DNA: TGCAGTGCTAGAGGGGGTGGGATTAGCGGCAACACCGGGGAGCTGTTTTTT. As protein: CSARGGGISGNTGELFF.

CDR3 sequence: CSARGTANTEAFF. In DNA, the CDR3 is TGCAGTGCTAGAGGGACAGCTAACACTGAAGCTTTCTTT. The V call is TRBV20-1, the J call TRBJ1-1; TRBD1 is a possible D gene (6 bases). V lost 1 base, J lost 2 bases, and 8 bases lay in between. The CDR3 has 13 residues. Germline loops: CDR1 DFQATT, CDR2 SNEGSKA (reference sequence).

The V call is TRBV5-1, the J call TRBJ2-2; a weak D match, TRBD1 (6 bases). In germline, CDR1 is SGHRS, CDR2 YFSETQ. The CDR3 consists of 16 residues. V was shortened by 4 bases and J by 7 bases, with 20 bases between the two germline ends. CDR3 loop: CASSPGLAGAVGELFF. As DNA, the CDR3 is TGCGCCAGCAGCCCCGGGCTGGCAGGGGCGGTCGGGGAGCTGTTTTTT.

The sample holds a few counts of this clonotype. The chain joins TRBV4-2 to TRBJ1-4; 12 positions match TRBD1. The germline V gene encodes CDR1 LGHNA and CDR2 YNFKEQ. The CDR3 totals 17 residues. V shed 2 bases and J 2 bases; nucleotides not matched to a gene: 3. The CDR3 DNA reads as TGTGCCAGCAGCCAAACCGGGACAGGGGGCACTAATGAAAAACTGTTTTTT. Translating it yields CASSQTGTGGTNEKLFF.

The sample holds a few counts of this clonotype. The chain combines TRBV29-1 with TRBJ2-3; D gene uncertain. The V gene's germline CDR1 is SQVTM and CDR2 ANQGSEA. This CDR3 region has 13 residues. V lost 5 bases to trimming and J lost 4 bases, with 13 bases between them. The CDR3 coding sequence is TGCAGCGTTCTTGGCAAATACTCAGATACGCAGTATTTT. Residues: CSVLGKYSDTQYF.

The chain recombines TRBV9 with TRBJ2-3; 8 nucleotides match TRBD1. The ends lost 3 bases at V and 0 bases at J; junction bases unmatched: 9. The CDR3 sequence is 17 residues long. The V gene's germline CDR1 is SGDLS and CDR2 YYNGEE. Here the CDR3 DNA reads TGTGCCAGCAGCGACGACCCTCAGGGGGCGAGCACAGATACGCAGTATTTT. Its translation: CASSDDPQGASTDTQYF.

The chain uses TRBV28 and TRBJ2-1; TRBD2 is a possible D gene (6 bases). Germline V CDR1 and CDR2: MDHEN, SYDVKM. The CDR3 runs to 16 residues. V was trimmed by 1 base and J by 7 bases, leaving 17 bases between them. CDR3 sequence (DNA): TGTGCCAGCAGTTTATCCTACGGGGGTTTGGGGAATGAGCAGTTCTTC. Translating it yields CASSLSYGGLGNEQFF.

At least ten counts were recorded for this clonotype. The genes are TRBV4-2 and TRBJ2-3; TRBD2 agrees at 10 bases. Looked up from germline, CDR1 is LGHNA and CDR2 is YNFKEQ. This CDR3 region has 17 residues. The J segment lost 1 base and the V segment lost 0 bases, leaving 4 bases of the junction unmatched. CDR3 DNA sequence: TGTGCCAGCAGCCAAGATTGGACTAGCGGCCGCACAGATACGCAGTATTTT. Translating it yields CASSQDWTSGRTDTQYF.

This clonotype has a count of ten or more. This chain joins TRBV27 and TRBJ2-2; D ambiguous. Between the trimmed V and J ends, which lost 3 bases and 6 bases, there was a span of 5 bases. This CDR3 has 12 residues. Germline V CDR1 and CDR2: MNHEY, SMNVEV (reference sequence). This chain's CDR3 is CASSLRSGELFF. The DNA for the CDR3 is TGTGCCAGCAGTTTGAGGTCCGGGGAGCTGTTTTTT.

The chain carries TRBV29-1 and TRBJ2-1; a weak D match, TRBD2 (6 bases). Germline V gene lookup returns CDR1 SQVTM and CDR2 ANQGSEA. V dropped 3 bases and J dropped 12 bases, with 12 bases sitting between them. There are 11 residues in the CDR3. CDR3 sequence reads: CSVDGGGGQFF. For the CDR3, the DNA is TGCAGCGTTGACGGTGGGGGAGGGCAGTTCTTC.

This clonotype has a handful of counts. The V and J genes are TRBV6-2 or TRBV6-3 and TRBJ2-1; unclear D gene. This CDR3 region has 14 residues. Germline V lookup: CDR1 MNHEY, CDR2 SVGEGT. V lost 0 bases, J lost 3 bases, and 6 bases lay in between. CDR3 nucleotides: TGTGCCAGCAGTTACTCGGCTATCTACAATGAGCAGTTCTTC. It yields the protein CASSYSAIYNEQFF.

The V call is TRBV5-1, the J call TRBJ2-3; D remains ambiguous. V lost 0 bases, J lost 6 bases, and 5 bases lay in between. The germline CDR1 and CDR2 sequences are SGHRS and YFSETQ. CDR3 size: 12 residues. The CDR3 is CASSLDRDTQYF. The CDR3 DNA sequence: TGCGCCAGCAGCTTGGATCGGGATACGCAGTATTTT.

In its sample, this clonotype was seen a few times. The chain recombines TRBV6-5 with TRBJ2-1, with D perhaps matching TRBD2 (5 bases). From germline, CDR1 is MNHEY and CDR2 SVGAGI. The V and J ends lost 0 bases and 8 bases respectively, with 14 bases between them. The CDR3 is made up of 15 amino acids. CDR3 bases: TGTGCCAGCAGTTACTCGAGACGGGGAGTGGATGAGCAGTTCTTC. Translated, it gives CASSYSRRGVDEQFF.

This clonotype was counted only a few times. The CDR3 DNA reads TGTGCCAGCAGCGTTAGGAGGGGGTGGGATGAGCAGTTCTTC. Translating gives CASSVRRGWDEQFF. The rearrangement links TRBV12-3 or TRBV12-4 to TRBJ2-1; possibly TRBD1 or TRBD2 for D (6 bases each). V lost 6 bases and J lost 8, with 17 bases in between. The CDR3 length is 14 residues.